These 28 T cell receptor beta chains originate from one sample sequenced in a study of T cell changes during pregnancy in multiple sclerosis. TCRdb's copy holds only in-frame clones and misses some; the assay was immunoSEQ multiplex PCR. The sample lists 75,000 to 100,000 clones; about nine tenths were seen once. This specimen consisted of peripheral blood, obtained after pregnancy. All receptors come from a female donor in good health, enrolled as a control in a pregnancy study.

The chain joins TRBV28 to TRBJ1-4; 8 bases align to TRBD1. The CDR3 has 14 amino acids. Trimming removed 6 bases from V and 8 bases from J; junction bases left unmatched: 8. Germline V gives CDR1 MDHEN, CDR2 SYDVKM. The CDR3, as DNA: TGTGCCAGCAGGTCAGGGGGCGGTGAGGAAAAACTGTTTTTT. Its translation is CASRSGGGEEKLFF.

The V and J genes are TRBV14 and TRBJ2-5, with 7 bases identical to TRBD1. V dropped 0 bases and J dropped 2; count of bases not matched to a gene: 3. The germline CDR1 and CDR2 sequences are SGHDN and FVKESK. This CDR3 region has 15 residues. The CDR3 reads CASSQEDRPQETQYF. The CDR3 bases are TGTGCCAGCAGCCAAGAGGACAGGCCTCAAGAGACCCAGTACTTC. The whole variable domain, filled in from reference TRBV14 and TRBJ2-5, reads EAGVTQFPSHSVIEKGQTVTLRCDPISGHDNLYWYRRVMGKEIKFLLHFVKESKQDESGMPNNRFLAERTGGTYSTLKVQPAELEDSGVYFCASSQEDRPQETQYFGPGTRLLVL.

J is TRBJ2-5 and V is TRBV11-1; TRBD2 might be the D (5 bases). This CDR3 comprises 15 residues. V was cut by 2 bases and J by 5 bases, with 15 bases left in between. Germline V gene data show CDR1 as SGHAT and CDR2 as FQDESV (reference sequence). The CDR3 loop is CASSLSGEGSETQYF. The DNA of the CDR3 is TGTGCCAGCAGCTTAAGTGGTGAGGGATCGGAGACCCAGTACTTC. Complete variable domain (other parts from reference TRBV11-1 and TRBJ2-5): EAEVAQSPRYKITEKSQAVAFWCDPISGHATLYWYRQILGQGPELLVQFQDESVVDDSQLPKDRFSAERLKGVDSTLKIQPAELGDSAMYLCASSLSGEGSETQYFGPGTRLLVL.

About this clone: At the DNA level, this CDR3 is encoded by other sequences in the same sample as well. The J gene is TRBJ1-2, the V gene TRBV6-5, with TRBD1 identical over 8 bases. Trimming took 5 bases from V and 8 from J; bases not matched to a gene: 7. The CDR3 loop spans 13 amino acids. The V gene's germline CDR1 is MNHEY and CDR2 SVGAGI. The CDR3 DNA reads TGTGCCAGCAGTCCCGGACAGGGCAGGGGCTACACCTTC. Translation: CASSPGQGRGYTF.

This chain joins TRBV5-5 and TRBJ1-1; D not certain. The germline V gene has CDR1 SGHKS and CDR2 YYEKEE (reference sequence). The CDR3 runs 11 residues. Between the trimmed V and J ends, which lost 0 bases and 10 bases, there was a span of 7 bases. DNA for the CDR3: TGTGCCAGCAGCTTGGAAGCCGGAGCTTTCTTT. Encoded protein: CASSLEAGAFF.

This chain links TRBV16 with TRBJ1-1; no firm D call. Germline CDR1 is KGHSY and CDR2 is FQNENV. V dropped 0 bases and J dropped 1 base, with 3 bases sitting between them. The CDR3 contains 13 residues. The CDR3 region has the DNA TGTGCCAGCAGCCAATCCAGGAACACTGAAGCTTTCTTT. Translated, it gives CASSQSRNTEAFF. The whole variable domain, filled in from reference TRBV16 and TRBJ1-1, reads GEEVAQTPKHLVRGEGQKAKLYCAPIKGHSYVFWYQQVLKNEFKFLISFQNENVFDETGMPKERFSAKCLPNSPCSLEIQATKLEDSAVYFCASSQSRNTEAFFGQGTRLTVV.

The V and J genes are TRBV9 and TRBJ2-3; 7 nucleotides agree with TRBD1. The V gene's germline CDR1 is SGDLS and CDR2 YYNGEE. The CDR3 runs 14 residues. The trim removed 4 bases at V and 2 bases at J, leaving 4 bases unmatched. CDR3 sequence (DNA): TGTGCCAGCAGCCGGGACAGAGCCACAGATACGCAGTATTTT. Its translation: CASSRDRATDTQYF.

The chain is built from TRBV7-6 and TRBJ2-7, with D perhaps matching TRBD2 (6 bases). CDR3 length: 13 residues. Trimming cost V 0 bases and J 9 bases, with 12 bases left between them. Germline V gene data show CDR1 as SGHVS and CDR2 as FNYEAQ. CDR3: CASSLAVLALQYF. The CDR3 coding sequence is TGTGCCAGCAGCTTAGCAGTTCTAGCGCTGCAGTACTTC. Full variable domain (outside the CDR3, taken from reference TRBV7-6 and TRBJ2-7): GAGVSQSPRYKVTKRGQDVALRCDPISGHVSLYWYRQALGQGPEFLTYFNYEAQQDKSGLPNDRFSAERPEGSISTLTIQRTEQRDSAMYRCASSLAVLALQYFGPGTRLTVT.

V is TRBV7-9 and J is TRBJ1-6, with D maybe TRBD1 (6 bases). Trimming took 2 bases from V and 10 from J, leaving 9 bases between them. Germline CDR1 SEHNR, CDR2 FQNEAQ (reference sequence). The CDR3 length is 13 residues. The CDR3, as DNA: TGTGCCAGCAGCTTACCGCAGGGGTCACCCCTCCACTTT. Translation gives CASSLPQGSPLHF. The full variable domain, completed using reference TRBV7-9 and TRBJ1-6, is DTGVSQNPRHKITKRGQNVTFRCDPISEHNRLYWYRQTLGQGPEFLTYFQNEAQLEKSRLLSDRFSAERPKGSFSTLEIQRTEQGDSAMYLCASSLPQGSPLHFGNGTRLTVT.

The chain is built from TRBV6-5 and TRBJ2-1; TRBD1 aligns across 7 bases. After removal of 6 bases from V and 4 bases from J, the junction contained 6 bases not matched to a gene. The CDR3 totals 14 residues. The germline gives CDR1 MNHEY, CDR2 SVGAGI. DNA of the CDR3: TGTGCCAGCAGGGCCCAGGGGGTGTACAATGAGCAGTTCTTC. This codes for CASRAQGVYNEQFF.

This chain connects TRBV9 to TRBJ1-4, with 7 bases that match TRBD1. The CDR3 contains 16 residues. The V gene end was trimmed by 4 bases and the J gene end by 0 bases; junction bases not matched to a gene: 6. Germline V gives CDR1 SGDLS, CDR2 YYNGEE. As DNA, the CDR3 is TGTGCCAGCAGCCACGGCGGACAGGCAACTAATGAAAAACTGTTTTTT. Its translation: CASSHGGQATNEKLFF.

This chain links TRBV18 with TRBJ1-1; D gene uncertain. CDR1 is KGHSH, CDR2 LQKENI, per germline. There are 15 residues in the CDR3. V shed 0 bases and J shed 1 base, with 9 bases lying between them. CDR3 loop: CASSPPPGWNTEAFF. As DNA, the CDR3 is TGTGCCAGCTCACCACCTCCGGGGTGGAACACTGAAGCTTTCTTT.

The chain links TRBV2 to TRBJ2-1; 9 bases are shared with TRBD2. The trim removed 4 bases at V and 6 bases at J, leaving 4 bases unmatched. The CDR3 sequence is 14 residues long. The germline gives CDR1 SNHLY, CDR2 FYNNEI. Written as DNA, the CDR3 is TGTGCCAGCAGTGGCGGGACTAGCCCCAATGAGCAGTTCTTC. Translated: CASSGGTSPNEQFF.

The CDR3 here is CASSYSIPDRVNTQYF. The DNA for the CDR3 is TGTGCCAGCAGTTACTCGATTCCGGACAGGGTAAATACGCAGTATTTT. The chain has TRBV6-5 and TRBJ2-3, with TRBD1 matching over 8 bases. The CDR3 runs 16 residues. Germline CDR1 is MNHEY and CDR2 is SVGAGI. J lost 7 bases, V lost 0 bases, and 9 bases had no gene match.

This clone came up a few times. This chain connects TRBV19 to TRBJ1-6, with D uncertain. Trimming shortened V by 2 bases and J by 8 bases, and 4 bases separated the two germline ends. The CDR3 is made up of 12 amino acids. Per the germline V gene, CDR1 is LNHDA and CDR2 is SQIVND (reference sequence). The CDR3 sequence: CASSITDSPLHF. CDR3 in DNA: TGTGCCAGTAGTATAACTGATTCACCCCTCCACTTT.

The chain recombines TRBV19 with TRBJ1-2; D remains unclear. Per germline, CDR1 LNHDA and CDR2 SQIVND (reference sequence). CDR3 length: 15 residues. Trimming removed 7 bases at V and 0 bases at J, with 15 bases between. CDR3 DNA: TGTGCCAGTATTCCGGGAGGCGGAGCTAACTATGGCTACACCTTC. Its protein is CASIPGGGANYGYTF.

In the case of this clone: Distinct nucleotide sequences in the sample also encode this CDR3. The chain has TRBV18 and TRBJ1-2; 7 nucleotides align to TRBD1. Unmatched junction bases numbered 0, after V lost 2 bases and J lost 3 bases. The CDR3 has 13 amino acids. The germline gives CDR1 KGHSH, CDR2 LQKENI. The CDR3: CASSPDRDYGYTF. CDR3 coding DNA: TGTGCCAGCTCACCAGACAGGGACTATGGCTACACCTTC.

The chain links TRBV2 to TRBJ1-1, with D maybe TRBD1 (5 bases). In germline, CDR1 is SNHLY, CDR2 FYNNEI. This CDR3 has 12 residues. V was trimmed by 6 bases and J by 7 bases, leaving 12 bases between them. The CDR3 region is CASRGTVYEAFF. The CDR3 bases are TGTGCCAGCAGAGGGACTGTTTATGAAGCTTTCTTT.

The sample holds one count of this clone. The chain's CDR3 is CASSQSDSRANYGYTF. For the CDR3, the DNA is TGTGCCAGCAGCCAGTCGGACAGTCGAGCTAACTATGGCTACACCTTC. This chain joins TRBV11-2 and TRBJ1-2, with a tentative D call TRBD1 (6 bases). Germline V gene data show CDR1 as SGHAT and CDR2 as FQNNGV. The CDR3 sequence is 16 residues long. V shed 5 bases and J shed 0 bases, with 16 bases lying between them.

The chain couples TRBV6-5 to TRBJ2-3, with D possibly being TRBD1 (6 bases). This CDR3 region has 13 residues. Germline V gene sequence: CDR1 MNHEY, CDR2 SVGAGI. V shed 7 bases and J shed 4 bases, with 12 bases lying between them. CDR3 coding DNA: TGTGCCAGCACCGTCCCAGGGGCAGATACGCAGTATTTT. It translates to CASTVPGADTQYF.

The CDR3 region is CATTSGSGELFF. The DNA of the CDR3 is TGTGCCACCACCTCCGGGTCCGGGGAGCTGTTTTTT. The chain recombines TRBV15 with TRBJ2-2; no clear D gene. The CDR3 loop spans 12 amino acids. Germline V gene data show CDR1 as LNHNV and CDR2 as YYDKDF (reference sequence). The V and J ends lost 7 bases and 6 bases respectively, with 9 bases between them.

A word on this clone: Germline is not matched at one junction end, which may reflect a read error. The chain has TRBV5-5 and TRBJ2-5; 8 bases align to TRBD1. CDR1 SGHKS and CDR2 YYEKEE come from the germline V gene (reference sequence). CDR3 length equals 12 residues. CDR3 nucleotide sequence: TGTGCCAGCAGCACCACGCGGACAGGGTCAGACTTC. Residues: CASSTTRTGSDF.

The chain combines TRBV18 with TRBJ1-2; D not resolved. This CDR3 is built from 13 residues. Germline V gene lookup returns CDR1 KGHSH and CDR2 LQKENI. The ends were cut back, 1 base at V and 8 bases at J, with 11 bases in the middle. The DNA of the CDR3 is TGTGCCAGCTCACCACGGGAGTGGGAAGGCTACACCTTC. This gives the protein CASSPREWEGYTF.

The CDR3 bases are TGTGCCAGCAGCTTAAGGCAGGGGGCGGTGAACACTGAAGCTTTCTTT. Amino acids: CASSLRQGAVNTEAFF. This chain connects TRBV7-8 to TRBJ1-1; 8 bases are shared with TRBD1. V lost 2 bases, J lost 0 bases, and 5 bases stayed unmatched. Looked up from germline, CDR1 is SGHVS and CDR2 is FQNEAQ. The CDR3 runs to 16 residues.

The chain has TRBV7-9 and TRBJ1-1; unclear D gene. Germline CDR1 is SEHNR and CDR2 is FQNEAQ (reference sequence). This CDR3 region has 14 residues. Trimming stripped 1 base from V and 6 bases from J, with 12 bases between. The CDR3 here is CASSLEADNAEAFF. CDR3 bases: TGTGCCAGCAGCTTAGAAGCTGACAACGCTGAAGCTTTCTTT. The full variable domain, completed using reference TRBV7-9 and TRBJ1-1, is DTGVSQNPRHKITKRGQNVTFRCDPISEHNRLYWYRQTLGQGPEFLTYFQNEAQLEKSRLLSDRFSAERPKGSFSTLEIQRTEQGDSAMYLCASSLEADNAEAFFGQGTRLTVV.

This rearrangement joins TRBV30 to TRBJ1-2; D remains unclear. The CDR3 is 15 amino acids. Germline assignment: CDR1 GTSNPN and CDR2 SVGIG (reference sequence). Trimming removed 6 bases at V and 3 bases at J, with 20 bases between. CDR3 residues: CACTTQEDQYYGYTF. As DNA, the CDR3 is TGTGCCTGTACAACCCAGGAGGATCAATACTATGGCTACACCTTC.

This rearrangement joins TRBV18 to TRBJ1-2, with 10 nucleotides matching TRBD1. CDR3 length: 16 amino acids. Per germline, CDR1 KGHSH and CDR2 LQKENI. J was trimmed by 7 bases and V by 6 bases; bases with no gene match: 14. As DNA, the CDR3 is TGTGCCAGCTCGACTTCTCAGGGCGGGACAGGGGCTGGCTACACCTTC. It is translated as CASSTSQGGTGAGYTF.

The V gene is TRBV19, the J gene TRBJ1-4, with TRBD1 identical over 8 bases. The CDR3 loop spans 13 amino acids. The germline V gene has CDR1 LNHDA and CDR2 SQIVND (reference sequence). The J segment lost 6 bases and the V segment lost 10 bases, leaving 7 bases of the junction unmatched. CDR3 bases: TGTGCCACCAGGACAGGGACCTATGAAAAACTGTTTTTT. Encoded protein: CATRTGTYEKLFF.